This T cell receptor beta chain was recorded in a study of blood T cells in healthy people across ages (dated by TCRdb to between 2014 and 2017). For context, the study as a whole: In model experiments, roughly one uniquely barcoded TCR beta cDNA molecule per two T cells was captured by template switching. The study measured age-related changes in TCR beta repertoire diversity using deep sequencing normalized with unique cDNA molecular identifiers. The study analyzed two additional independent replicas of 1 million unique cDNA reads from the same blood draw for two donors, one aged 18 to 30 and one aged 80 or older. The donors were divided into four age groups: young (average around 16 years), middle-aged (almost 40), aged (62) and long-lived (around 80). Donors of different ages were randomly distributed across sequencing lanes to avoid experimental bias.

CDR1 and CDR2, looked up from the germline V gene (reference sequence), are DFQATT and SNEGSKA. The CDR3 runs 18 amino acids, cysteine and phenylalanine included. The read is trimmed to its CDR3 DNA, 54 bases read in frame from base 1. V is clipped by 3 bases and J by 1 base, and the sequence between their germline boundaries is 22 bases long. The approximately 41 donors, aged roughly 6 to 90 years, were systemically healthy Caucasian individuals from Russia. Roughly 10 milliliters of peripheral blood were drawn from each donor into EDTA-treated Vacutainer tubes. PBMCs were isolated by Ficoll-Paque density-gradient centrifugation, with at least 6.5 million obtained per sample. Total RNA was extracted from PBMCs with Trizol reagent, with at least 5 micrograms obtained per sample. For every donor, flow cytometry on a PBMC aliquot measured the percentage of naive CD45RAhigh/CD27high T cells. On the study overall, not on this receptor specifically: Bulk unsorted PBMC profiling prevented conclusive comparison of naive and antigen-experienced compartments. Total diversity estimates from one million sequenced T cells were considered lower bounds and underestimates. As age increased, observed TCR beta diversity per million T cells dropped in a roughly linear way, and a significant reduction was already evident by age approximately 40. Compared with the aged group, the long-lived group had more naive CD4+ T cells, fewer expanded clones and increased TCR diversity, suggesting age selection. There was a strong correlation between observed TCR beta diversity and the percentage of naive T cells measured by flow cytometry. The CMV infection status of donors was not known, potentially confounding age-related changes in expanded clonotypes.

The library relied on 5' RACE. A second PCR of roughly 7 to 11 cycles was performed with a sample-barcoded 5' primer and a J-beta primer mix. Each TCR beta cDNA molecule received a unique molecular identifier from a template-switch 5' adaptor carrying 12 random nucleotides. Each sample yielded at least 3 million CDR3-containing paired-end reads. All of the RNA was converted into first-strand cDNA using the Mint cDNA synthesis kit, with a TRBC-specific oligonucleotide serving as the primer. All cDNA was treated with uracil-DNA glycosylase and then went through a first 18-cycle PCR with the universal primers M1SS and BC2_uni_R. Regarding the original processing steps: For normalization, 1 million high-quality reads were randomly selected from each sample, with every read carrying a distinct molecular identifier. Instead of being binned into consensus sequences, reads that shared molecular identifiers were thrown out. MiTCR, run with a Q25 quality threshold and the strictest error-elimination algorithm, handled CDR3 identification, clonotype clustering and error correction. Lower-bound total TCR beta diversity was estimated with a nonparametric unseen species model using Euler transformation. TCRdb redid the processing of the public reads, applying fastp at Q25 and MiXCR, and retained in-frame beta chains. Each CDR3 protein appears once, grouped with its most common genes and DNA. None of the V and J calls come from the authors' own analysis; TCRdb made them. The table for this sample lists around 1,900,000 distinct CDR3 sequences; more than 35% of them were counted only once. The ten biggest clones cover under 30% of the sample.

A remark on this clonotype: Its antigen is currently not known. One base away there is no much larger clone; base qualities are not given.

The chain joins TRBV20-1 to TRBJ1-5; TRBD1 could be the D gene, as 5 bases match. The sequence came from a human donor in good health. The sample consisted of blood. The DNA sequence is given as TGCAGTGCTAGGGGTCGGGACGGGGCGTTTGAGAGCAATCAGCCCCAGCATTTT. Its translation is CSARGRDGAFESNQPQHF.